The 27 T cell receptor beta chains below were found in one sample sequenced in a study of OX40 agonist ivuxolimab in advanced cancers. Library generation was performed with the immunoSEQ multiplex PCR assay. Imported from immuneACCESS, the table was reduced by TCRdb to in-frame sequences with V and J called. These copies leave out some clones; in studies compared against another copy, an unresolved V gene accounts for under half, and the cause of the remainder is not known. Counted in this sample were about 94,000 clones; more than 75% of them appeared once. In total, the top ten clones hold under 0.35% of the sample. The starting material was CD4+ or CD8+ T cells sorted from blood, obtained in a trial of the OX40 agonist ivuxolimab. The receptors come from an adult with an advanced solid tumor such as melanoma, head and neck, liver or kidney cancer.

V gene TRBV6-5 combines with J gene TRBJ1-3; D perhaps matches TRBD1 (5 bases). Germline loops: CDR1 MNHEY, CDR2 SVGAGI. Trimming pared 2 bases from V and 8 bases from J, leaving 10 bases between. This CDR3 has 13 residues. CDR3 bases: TGTGCCAGCAGTTACGCCGGGGCCGACACCATATATTTT. Protein sequence: CASSYAGADTIYF.

The chain couples TRBV13 to TRBJ2-1, with TRBD1 identical over 10 bases. The CDR3 is made up of 19 amino acids. Germline loops: CDR1 PRHDT, CDR2 FYEKMQ (reference sequence). The trim removed 6 bases at V and 1 base at J, leaving 15 bases unmatched. The DNA of the CDR3 is TGTGCCAGCAGGGCCGGGACAGGGGCTGTGGCAGGGTCCTACAATGAGCAGTTCTTC. This codes for CASRAGTGAVAGSYNEQFF.

This rearrangement joins TRBV19 to TRBJ2-1, with 9 bases that match TRBD2. Germline V gene sequence: CDR1 LNHDA, CDR2 SQIVND (reference sequence). The CDR3 runs to 16 residues. V shed 7 bases, J shed 4 bases, and the junction held 11 bases outside the gene matches. The CDR3 sequence: CASTGLASGTYNEQFF. In DNA, the CDR3 is TGTGCCAGTACAGGGTTGGCTAGCGGGACTTACAATGAGCAGTTCTTC.

This chain links TRBV7-2 with TRBJ2-5, with D tentatively TRBD2 (6 bases). Trimming took 3 bases from V and 5 from J, leaving 13 bases between them. This CDR3 is built from 14 residues. The germline gives CDR1 SGHTA, CDR2 FQGNSA. CDR3 nucleotides: TGTGCCAGCAGCTTTACTATCCGGGAGGAGACCCAGTACTTC. Protein sequence: CASSFTIREETQYF.

As DNA, the CDR3 is TGCGCCAGCAGCTGGACCGGACAGGCGTACTATGGCTACACCTTC. Its protein product is CASSWTGQAYYGYTF. The gene calls are TRBV5-1 and TRBJ1-2, with 7 bases lining up with TRBD1. With 3 bases clipped from V and 3 bases from J, the junction kept 8 bases outside the gene matches. Germline values: CDR1 SGHRS, CDR2 YFSETQ. The length of the CDR3 is 15 residues.

The V and J genes are TRBV5-5 and TRBJ1-1; no clear D. Trimming stripped 5 bases from V and 0 bases from J, with 14 bases between. This CDR3 comprises 15 residues. Germline V gene sequence: CDR1 SGHKS, CDR2 YYEKEE (reference sequence). CDR3 in DNA: TGTGCCAGCAGTTCTCGAACGGGGATGAACACTGAAGCTTTCTTT. This codes for CASSSRTGMNTEAFF.

This clone was counted a single time. The chain combines TRBV7-7 with TRBJ2-3, with TRBD2 matching 8 bases. This CDR3 is built from 17 residues. The germline V gene encodes CDR1 SSHAT and CDR2 FNYEAQ (reference sequence). With V trimmed by 5 bases and J by 2 bases, 12 bases remained unmatched. The CDR3 loop reads CASSPLLLAASTDTQYF. CDR3 DNA: TGTGCCAGCAGCCCCCTGTTACTAGCGGCCTCCACAGATACGCAGTATTTT.

This chain uses TRBV29-1 with TRBJ2-7; D perhaps matches TRBD1 (5 bases). Trimming removed 4 bases at V and 4 bases at J, with 14 bases between. This CDR3 has 13 residues. Germline V lookup: CDR1 SQVTM, CDR2 ANQGSEA. CDR3 in amino acids: CSVVVGRVYEQYF. CDR3 nucleotide sequence: TGCAGCGTTGTAGTAGGCAGGGTTTACGAGCAGTACTTC.

The chain employs TRBV6-5 and TRBJ2-7; D could derive from TRBD1 or TRBD2 (7 bases each). Germline values: CDR1 MNHEY, CDR2 SVGAGI. Trimming removed 6 bases from V and 2 bases from J, with 14 bases in between. CDR3 size: 14 residues. CDR3 bases: TGTGCCAGCAGATCTCAGGGGGGGCCCTACGAGCAGTACTTC. Its protein is CASRSQGGPYEQYF.

The chain uses TRBV7-8 and TRBJ2-2; the D gene is possibly TRBD2 (5 bases). The CDR3 is made up of 14 amino acids. Germline lookup yields CDR1 SGHVS and CDR2 FQNEAQ. Trimming shortened V by 3 bases and J by 4 bases, and 9 bases separated the two germline ends. The DNA of the CDR3 is TGTGCCAGCAGCTTGGACTCAGGCACCGGGGAGCTGTTTTTT. It translates to CASSLDSGTGELFF.

This clone was seen only once. This chain links TRBV28 with TRBJ1-5; maybe TRBD1 (6 bases). Trimming removed 6 bases at V and 2 bases at J, with 17 bases between. Germline CDR1 and CDR2: MDHEN and SYDVKM. The length of the CDR3 is 16 residues. CDR3 nucleotides: TGTGCCAGCAGCCCAACTCAGGGGAACGGCAATCAGCCCCAGCATTTT. This translates into CASSPTQGNGNQPQHF. The full variable domain, completed using reference TRBV28 and TRBJ1-5, is DVKVTQSSRYLVKRTGEKVFLECVQDMDHENMFWYRQDPGLGLRLIYFSYDVKMKEKGDIPEGYSVSREKKERFSLILESASTNQTSMYLCASSPTQGNGNQPQHFGDGTRLSIL.

This clone was seen a single time. This chain links TRBV5-4 with TRBJ1-1, with TRBD1 matching 8 bases. V lost 3 bases, J lost 4 bases, and 8 bases stayed unmatched. Germline CDR1 is SGHNT and CDR2 is YYREEE (reference sequence). The CDR3 consists of 15 residues. The CDR3 coding sequence is TGTGCCAGCAGCTCGCGGACAGGGCACCTCACTGAAGCTTTCTTT. It translates to CASSSRTGHLTEAFF.

The gene calls are TRBV7-8 and TRBJ2-7; 7 bases fit TRBD1. CDR3 length: 14 amino acids. CDR1 SGHVS and CDR2 FQNEAQ come from the germline V gene. Unmatched junction bases numbered 6, after V lost 4 bases and J lost 3 bases. The CDR3 DNA sequence: TGTGCCAGCAGCTGGGGACAGAAGGACTACGAGCAGTACTTC. Encoded protein: CASSWGQKDYEQYF. The entire variable domain, with the rest obtained from reference TRBV7-8 and TRBJ2-7, is as follows: GAGVSQSPRYKVAKRGQDVALRCDPISGHVSLFWYQQALGQGPEFLTYFQNEAQLDKSGLPSDRFFAERPEGSVSTLKIQRTQQEDSAVYLCASSWGQKDYEQYFGPGTRLTVT.

This clone was observed a single time. CDR3 DNA sequence: TGTGCCAGCAATATGAACCCAGACAGACAAGAGACCCAGTACTTC. Translation gives CASNMNPDRQETQYF. The chain employs TRBV6-1 and TRBJ2-5, with a possible D match to TRBD1 (5 bases). The germline V gene has CDR1 MNHNS and CDR2 SASEGT. Between the trimmed V and J ends, which lost 7 bases and 2 bases, there was a span of 17 bases. CDR3 size: 15 residues.

The V gene is TRBV7-2, the J gene TRBJ1-2; D is perhaps TRBD1 (6 bases). V was pared by 5 bases and J by 4 bases, with 17 bases between. The CDR3 runs to 15 residues. In germline, CDR1 is SGHTA, CDR2 FQGNSA. CDR3 protein: CASSLSEGGRYGYTF. CDR3 nucleotide sequence: TGTGCCAGCAGCCTCAGCGAGGGGGGTCGCTATGGCTACACCTTC.

The CDR3 DNA sequence: TGTGCCAGTAGTATCAAGCCCGTGGAGACCCAGTACTTC. This gives the protein CASSIKPVETQYF. The chain employs TRBV19 and TRBJ2-5; D remains unclear. Trimming shortened V by 3 bases and J by 5 bases, and 10 bases separated the two germline ends. CDR3 length: 13 residues. Per the germline V gene, CDR1 is LNHDA and CDR2 is SQIVND (reference sequence).

The rearrangement links TRBV15 to TRBJ1-1; D uncertain. V was pared by 0 bases and J by 7 bases, with 9 bases between. The CDR3 consists of 13 residues. Germline loops: CDR1 LNHNV, CDR2 YYDKDF (reference sequence). The CDR3 DNA is TGTGCCACCAGCAGAGATGGCCGACGTGAAGCTTTCTTT. It encodes CATSRDGRREAFF.

The chain joins TRBV5-6 to TRBJ1-4; D might be TRBD1 (5 bases). The V end lost 2 bases, the J end lost 3 bases, and 14 bases lay between the germline ends. From germline, CDR1 is SGHDT and CDR2 YYEEEE. The CDR3 is 16 residues long. The CDR3 DNA is TGTGCCAGCAGCTTTGACAGTACGGGACCTAATGAAAAACTGTTTTTT. Protein sequence: CASSFDSTGPNEKLFF.

The rearrangement links TRBV5-4 to TRBJ1-2; D possibly corresponds to TRBD1 (6 bases). The V gene's germline CDR1 is SGHNT and CDR2 YYREEE (reference sequence). The CDR3 runs 15 residues. V dropped 4 bases and J dropped 3 bases, with 16 bases sitting between them. The DNA for the CDR3 is TGTGCCAGCAGCAACAACAGGGAGCTCTACTATGGCTACACCTTC. Protein sequence: CASSNNRELYYGYTF.

V gene TRBV11-1 combines with J gene TRBJ2-1, with 10 bases aligning to TRBD2. CDR1 is SGHAT, CDR2 FQDESV, per germline (reference sequence). J was trimmed by 7 bases and V by 3 bases; bases with no gene match: 9. The CDR3 covers 16 residues. The CDR3 DNA is TGTGCCAGCAGCTTTTCTAGCGGGGGAACAGGGAATGAGCAGTTCTTC. It is translated as CASSFSSGGTGNEQFF.

The chain has TRBV5-1 and TRBJ2-6; the D is unclear. Trimming took 2 bases from V and 1 from J, leaving 10 bases between them. This CDR3 contains 16 residues. Germline CDR1 SGHRS, CDR2 YFSETQ. In nucleotides, the CDR3 is TGCGCCAGCAGCTTCGCCGTGCAGTCTGGGGCCAACGTCCTGACTTTC. It specifies CASSFAVQSGANVLTF.

This chain joins TRBV6-5 and TRBJ1-1; 9 bases are shared with TRBD1. Trimming took 2 bases from V and 4 from J; bases not matched to a gene: 5. The CDR3 has 15 amino acids. CDR1 and CDR2 from the germline V gene are MNHEY and SVGAGI. The CDR3 DNA sequence: TGTGCCAGCAGTTACACCGGGACAGGGCGCACTGAAGCTTTCTTT. Translation gives CASSYTGTGRTEAFF.

The J gene is TRBJ1-1, the V gene TRBV19; a weak D match, TRBD1 (6 bases). The germline CDR1 and CDR2 sequences are LNHDA and SQIVND (reference sequence). V lost 7 bases and J lost 6, with 18 bases in between. The CDR3 consists of 14 residues. The CDR3 here is CASNGGGSRSEAFF. CDR3 in DNA: TGTGCCAGTAACGGGGGGGGCAGCCGGTCTGAAGCTTTCTTT. Full variable domain (missing parts from reference TRBV19 and TRBJ1-1): DGGITQSPKYLFRKEGQNVTLSCEQNLNHDAMYWYRQDPGQGLRLIYYSQIVNDFQKGDIAEGYSVSREKKESFPLTVTSAQKNPTAFYLCASNGGGSRSEAFFGQGTRLTVV.

J is TRBJ2-5 and V is TRBV5-4, with D perhaps TRBD1 (6 bases). This CDR3 region has 14 residues. Trimming took off 0 bases at V and 7 bases at J, with 13 bases between the two ends. CDR1 is SGHNT, CDR2 YYREEE, per germline (reference sequence). The CDR3 here is CASSLAGRGWTQYF. CDR3 nucleotides: TGTGCCAGCAGCTTGGCCGGCAGGGGCTGGACCCAGTACTTC.

This clone was detected a few times. The rearrangement links TRBV30 to TRBJ1-3; no firm D call. V lost 1 base and J lost 3, with 16 bases in between. Germline CDR1 GTSNPN, CDR2 SVGIG (reference sequence). CDR3 length equals 16 residues. CDR3 region: CAWSGYFISGGNTIYF. In DNA form, the CDR3 reads TGTGCCTGGAGTGGATACTTCATCTCGGGTGGAAACACCATATATTTT.

The chain couples TRBV10-2 to TRBJ2-3; 11 bases fit TRBD2. The CDR3 is 17 amino acids. The germline V gene encodes CDR1 WSHSY and CDR2 SAAADI. V dropped 1 base and J dropped 0; count of bases not matched to a gene: 3. CDR3 DNA: TGCGCCAGCAGTGAGTTTCGGACTAGCGGGAGCACAGATACGCAGTATTTT. Its protein is CASSEFRTSGSTDTQYF.

This clone was seen once. The CDR3 spells CASSVELAGDTGELFF. CDR3 coding DNA: TGTGCCAGCAGCGTAGAACTAGCGGGGGACACCGGGGAGCTGTTTTTT. V is TRBV9 and J is TRBJ2-2, with 11 bases aligning to TRBD2. The CDR3 spans 16 residues. Per the germline V gene, CDR1 is SGDLS and CDR2 is YYNGEE. The V gene end was trimmed by 0 bases and the J gene end by 3 bases; junction bases not matched to a gene: 1.